This T cell receptor beta chain was found in a study of T-cell reconstitution after alpha-beta-depleted transplantation in children (dated by TCRdb to about 2016). For context, the study as a whole: Using TCR repertoire profiling, the study followed T-cell immune reconstitution in a quantitative way in children after TCRalphabeta/CD19-depleted allogeneic hematopoietic cell transplantation.

Between the V and J ends, shortened by 4 bases and 5 bases respectively, the junction contains 22 bases. Its CDR3 holds 17 amino acids, cysteine through phenylalanine. Only the CDR3 portion is preserved as DNA: 51 bases, with reading frame beginning at the first base. The germline V gene encodes CDR1 SGHDT and CDR2 YYEEEE. For this clonotype: Its antigen is not yet known. One base away there is no much larger clone; base qualities are not given.

Overall study outcomes, separate from this receptor: In some patients, the high TCRbeta diversity seen at day 60 was put down to recipient T cells and intrathymic progenitors that had survived conditioning. About two months after transplant, the apparently early recovery of alphabetaT-cell counts reportedly depended on just several hundred clones that had expanded rapidly and came from non-depleted graft cells. Over subsequent months, a decline in hyperexpanded clone frequencies was noted, and after one year, T-cell counts and TCRbeta diversity were mostly ascribed to newly produced T cells.

The library was made by PCR. Sequencing took place on an Illumina HiSeq 2500. To normalize quantification of the TCRbeta repertoire, the TCR libraries were built with molecular barcoding that relied on unique molecular identifiers. Starting from the raw public reads, TCRdb applied fastp trimming at Q25, assembled clones with MiXCR and retained in-frame beta chains. Entries are consolidated by CDR3 protein sequence, retaining the most common genes and DNA. The table for this sample lists over 100,000 distinct CDR3 sequences; 10% of them were counted only once. Under 40% of the sample goes to the ten largest clones. According to the study, the label for this sample's treatment or condition signals: allogeneic hematopoietic cell transplantation with graft depleted of TCRalphabeta T cells and CD19 B cells. TCRalphabeta/CD19-depleted allogeneic hematopoietic cell grafts were given to the transplant recipients, all of whom were children.

This TCR derives from a boy aged 2 to 10 with acute lymphoblastic leukemia, due to receive a stem cell transplant. Source: PBMCs, taken before TCRalphabeta/CD19-depleted stem cell transplant. The sequence links TRBV5-6 to TRBJ2-1; D gene: possibly TRBD2, on 6 matching bases. The DNA is TGTGCCAGCAGCACCGATCCAAGCGGGCCGGCAAACAATGAGCAGTTCTTC. This translates into CASSTDPSGPANNEQFF. The entire variable domain, with the stretches around the CDR3 drawn from the reference TRBV5-6 and TRBJ2-1 proteins, is DAGVTQSPTHLIKTRGQQVTLRCSPKSGHDTVSWYQQALGQGPQFIFQYYEEEERQRGNFPDRFSGHQFPNYSSELNVNALLLGDSALYLCASSTDPSGPANNEQFFGPGTRLTVL.